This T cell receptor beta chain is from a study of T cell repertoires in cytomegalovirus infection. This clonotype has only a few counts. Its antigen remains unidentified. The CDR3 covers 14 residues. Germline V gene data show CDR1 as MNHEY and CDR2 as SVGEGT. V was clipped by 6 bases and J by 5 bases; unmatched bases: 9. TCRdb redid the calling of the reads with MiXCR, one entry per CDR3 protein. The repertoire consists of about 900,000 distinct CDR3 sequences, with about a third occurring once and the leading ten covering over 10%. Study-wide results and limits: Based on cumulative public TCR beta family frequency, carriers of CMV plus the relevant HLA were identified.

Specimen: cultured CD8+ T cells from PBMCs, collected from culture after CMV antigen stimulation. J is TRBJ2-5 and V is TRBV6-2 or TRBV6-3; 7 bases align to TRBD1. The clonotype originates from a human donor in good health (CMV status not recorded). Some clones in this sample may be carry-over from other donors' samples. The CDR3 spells CASSGTGTVETQYF. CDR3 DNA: TGTGCCAGCAGCGGTACCGGGACAGTGGAGACCCAGTACTTC.